Listed below are T cell receptor beta chains from one sample, sequenced in a study of control samples from healthy donors and cancer patients. TCRdb's copy holds only in-frame clones and misses some; the assay was immunoSEQ multiplex PCR. The sample holds over 150,000 clones; roughly 94% are singletons and the top ten take approximately 6.1%. Sequencing input: blood. Source of these receptors: a man in his forties in good health. Both conserved end residues are part of each CDR3. The D gene is left open where the match is weak. Part of the rows lack a size; the others show once, few, many or a class for expanded clones.

j_call: TRBJ2-1; d_call: TRBD1; v_call: TRBV7-9; clone_size: NA; cdr3_nt: TGTGCCAGCAGCGAAGGGTACCGGACAGGGAACAATGAGCAGTTCTTC; cdr3_aa: CASSEGYRTGNNEQFF
j_call: TRBJ1-1; d_call: TRBD1; v_call: TRBV28; clone_size: NA; cdr3_nt: TGTGCCAGCAGTTTGGGAGGGGGCAACACTGAAGCTTTCTTT; cdr3_aa: CASSLGGGNTEAFF
j_call: TRBJ1-4; d_call: NA; v_call: TRBV6-6; clone_size: NA; cdr3_nt: TGTGCCAGCGGGCCGAGGGGGGATGAAAAACTGTTTTTT; cdr3_aa: CASGPRGDEKLFF
j_call: TRBJ1-1; d_call: TRBD1; v_call: TRBV7-2; clone_size: NA; cdr3_nt: TGTGCCAGCAGCATAGGTACAGGGGGGATCACTGAAGCTTTCTTT; cdr3_aa: CASSIGTGGITEAFF
j_call: TRBJ1-1; d_call: NA; v_call: TRBV10-2; clone_size: NA; cdr3_nt: TGCGCCAGCAGTGGGACAGCCATGAACACTGAAGCTTTCTTT; cdr3_aa: CASSGTAMNTEAFF
j_call: TRBJ1-1; d_call: NA; v_call: TRBV5-1; clone_size: NA; cdr3_nt: TGCGCCAGCAGCTCTACAATAATGAACACTGAAGCTTTCTTT; cdr3_aa: CASSSTIMNTEAFF
j_call: TRBJ2-3; d_call: NA; v_call: TRBV27; clone_size: NA; cdr3_nt: TGTGCCAGCAGTTCCCTCCAGGGCACAGATACGCAGTATTTT; cdr3_aa: CASSSLQGTDTQYF
j_call: TRBJ2-1; d_call: NA; v_call: TRBV6-6; clone_size: NA; cdr3_nt: TGTGCCAGCAGTTACTCACCCCACGGGGGAGGCTGGTTCTTC; cdr3_aa: CASSYSPHGGGWFF
j_call: TRBJ2-7; d_call: TRBD2; v_call: TRBV6-5; clone_size: NA; cdr3_nt: TGTGCCAGCGCCTTGGTCGGGGGGACCTACGAGCAGTACTTC; cdr3_aa: CASALVGGTYEQYF
j_call: TRBJ1-6; d_call: TRBD1; v_call: TRBV28; clone_size: NA; cdr3_nt: TGTGCCAGCAGTTCGGGAGGGGGCGTTCCTTATTCACCCCTCCACTTT; cdr3_aa: CASSSGGGVPYSPLHF
j_call: TRBJ1-1; d_call: NA; v_call: TRBV28; clone_size: NA; cdr3_nt: TGTGCCAGCAGTTTTCGGGGTTATAGGACTGAAGCTTTCTTT; cdr3_aa: CASSFRGYRTEAFF
j_call: TRBJ1-2; d_call: TRBD1; v_call: TRBV11-2; clone_size: NA; cdr3_nt: TGTGCCAGCAGCCAGGACAGGGTCTATGGCTACACCTTC; cdr3_aa: CASSQDRVYGYTF
j_call: TRBJ2-1; d_call: NA; v_call: TRBV1; clone_size: NA; cdr3_nt: TGCACCAGCAGCCAGAGCCATGAGCAGTTCTTC; cdr3_aa: CTSSQSHEQFF
j_call: TRBJ1-2; d_call: NA; v_call: TRBV5-1; clone_size: NA; cdr3_nt: TGCGCCAGCAGCTTCCAAGCGGGGGGGAACTATGGCTACACCTTC; cdr3_aa: CASSFQAGGNYGYTF
j_call: TRBJ2-3; d_call: NA; v_call: TRBV2; clone_size: NA; cdr3_nt: TGTGCCAGCAGTGTGATAGTGGATACGCAGTATTTT; cdr3_aa: CASSVIVDTQYF
j_call: TRBJ1-1; d_call: NA; v_call: TRBV6-2/TRBV6-3; clone_size: NA; cdr3_nt: TGTGCCAGCAGTTGGTCGGAGAACACTGAAGCTTTCTTT; cdr3_aa: CASSWSENTEAFF
j_call: TRBJ2-1; d_call: TRBD2; v_call: TRBV19; clone_size: NA; cdr3_nt: TGTGCCAGTAGTACACTAGCGGCTGGCAATGAGCAGTTCTTC; cdr3_aa: CASSTLAAGNEQFF
j_call: TRBJ1-3; d_call: TRBD1; v_call: TRBV11-2; clone_size: NA; cdr3_nt: TGTGCCAGCAGCCCGCGGACAGGAGGCACCATATATTTT; cdr3_aa: CASSPRTGGTIYF
j_call: TRBJ2-7; d_call: NA; v_call: TRBV5-6; clone_size: NA; cdr3_nt: TGTGCCAGCAGCTTGGACATGACCTACGAGCAGTACTTC; cdr3_aa: CASSLDMTYEQYF
j_call: TRBJ1-2; d_call: NA; v_call: TRBV29-1; clone_size: NA; cdr3_nt: TGCAGCGTTGAACAGCCGACAGAAAACTTGGATGGCTACACCTTC; cdr3_aa: CSVEQPTENLDGYTF
j_call: TRBJ1-2; d_call: NA; v_call: TRBV5-1; clone_size: NA; cdr3_nt: TGCGCCAGCAGCGGGGGCCCCCTCGGATATGGCTACACCTTC; cdr3_aa: CASSGGPLGYGYTF
j_call: TRBJ2-2; d_call: NA; v_call: TRBV2; clone_size: NA; cdr3_nt: TGTGCCAGCAGTCCCGGGGGGGAGCTGTTTTTT; cdr3_aa: CASSPGGELFF
j_call: TRBJ1-1; d_call: NA; v_call: TRBV30; clone_size: few; cdr3_nt: TGTGCCTGGAATGGGGGGAGATCGGGGGCTGAAGCTTTCTTT; cdr3_aa: CAWNGGRSGAEAFF
j_call: TRBJ2-3; d_call: NA; v_call: TRBV25-1; clone_size: NA; cdr3_nt: TGTGCCAGCAGTGAATTTACCGCCACAGATACGCAGTATTTT; cdr3_aa: CASSEFTATDTQYF
j_call: TRBJ2-2; d_call: NA; v_call: TRBV30; clone_size: NA; cdr3_nt: TGTGCCTGGTATGTCCGGAACACCGGGGAGCTGTTTTTT; cdr3_aa: CAWYVRNTGELFF
j_call: TRBJ1-4; d_call: TRBD1; v_call: TRBV30; clone_size: few; cdr3_nt: TGTGCCTGGAGCGAACTATCAGGGGGCAGGGAAAAACTGTTTTTT; cdr3_aa: CAWSELSGGREKLFF
j_call: TRBJ1-1; d_call: NA; v_call: TRBV6-1; clone_size: few; cdr3_nt: TGTGCCAGCAGTGATGACAGGTTCACTGAAGCTTTCTTT; cdr3_aa: CASSDDRFTEAFF
j_call: TRBJ1-3; d_call: TRBD1; v_call: TRBV6-6; clone_size: NA; cdr3_nt: TGTGCCAGCCGCTCAGGGGGGGACACCATATATTTT; cdr3_aa: CASRSGGDTIYF